This T cell receptor beta chain was documented in a study of blood T cells in healthy people across ages. Study-wide results and caveats: Higher diversity, along with more naive CD4+ cells, distinguished long-lived donors from aged donors.

V trimming: 6 bases; J trimming: 3 bases; junction bases outside the gene matches: 1. The CDR3 consists of 15 residues. Looked up from germline, CDR1 is ENHRY and CDR2 is SYGVKD. The use of a sample-barcoded 5' primer and a J-beta primer mix characterized a second PCR of roughly 7 to 11 cycles. A single record per CDR3 protein comes from TCRdb applying MiXCR to the 5' RACE reads. Of 800,000 or so distinct CDR3 sequences listed, 35% to 60% are singletons. This clonotype was seen only a few times. Its antigen remains unknown. Specimen: blood. This TCR was sampled from a man of 80 years or more in good health. The chain has TRBV10-3 and TRBJ2-5; 16 bases match TRBD2. The CDR3 DNA reads as TGTGCCATCAGGGGACTAGCGGGGGGGAAAGAGACCCAGTACTTC. Protein: CAIRGLAGGKETQYF.